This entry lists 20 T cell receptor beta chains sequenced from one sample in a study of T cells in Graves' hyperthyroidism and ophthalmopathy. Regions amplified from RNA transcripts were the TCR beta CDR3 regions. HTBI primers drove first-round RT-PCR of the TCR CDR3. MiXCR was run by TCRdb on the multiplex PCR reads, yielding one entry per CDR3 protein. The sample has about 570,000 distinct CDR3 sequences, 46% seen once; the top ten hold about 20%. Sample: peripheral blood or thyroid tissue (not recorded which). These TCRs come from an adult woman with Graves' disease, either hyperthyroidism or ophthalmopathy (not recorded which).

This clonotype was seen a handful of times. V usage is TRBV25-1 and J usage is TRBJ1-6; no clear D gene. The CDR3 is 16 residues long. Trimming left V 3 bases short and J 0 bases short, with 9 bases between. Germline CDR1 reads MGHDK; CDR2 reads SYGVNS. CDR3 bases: TGTGCCAGCAGTGATGCCAAGAGCTCCTATAATTCACCCCTCCACTTT. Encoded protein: CASSDAKSSYNSPLHF.

CDR3: CASSPGAGTLSGANVLTF. In nucleotides, the CDR3 is TGTGCCAGCAGCCCAGGGGCAGGGACCCTCTCTGGGGCCAACGTCCTGACTTTC. The gene calls are TRBV7-2 and TRBJ2-6; D might be TRBD1 (6 bases). Per the germline V gene, CDR1 is SGHTA and CDR2 is FQGNSA. This CDR3 is built from 18 residues. Trimming cost V 5 bases and J 0 bases, with 17 bases left between them.

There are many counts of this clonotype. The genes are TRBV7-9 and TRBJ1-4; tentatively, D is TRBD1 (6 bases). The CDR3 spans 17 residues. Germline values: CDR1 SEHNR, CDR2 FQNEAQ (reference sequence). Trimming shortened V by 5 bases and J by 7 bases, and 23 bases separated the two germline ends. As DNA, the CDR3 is TGTGCCAGCAGCCCCCGGGGTAGGGATCAAGGGGGTGAAAAACTGTTTTTT. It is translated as CASSPRGRDQGGEKLFF.

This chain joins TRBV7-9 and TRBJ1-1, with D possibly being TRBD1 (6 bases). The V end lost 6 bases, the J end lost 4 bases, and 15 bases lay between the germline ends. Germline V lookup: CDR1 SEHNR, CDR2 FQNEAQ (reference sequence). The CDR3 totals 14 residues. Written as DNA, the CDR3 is TGTGCCAGCAGTTTAAACAGGGAGGCCACTGAAGCTTTCTTT. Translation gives CASSLNREATEAFF.

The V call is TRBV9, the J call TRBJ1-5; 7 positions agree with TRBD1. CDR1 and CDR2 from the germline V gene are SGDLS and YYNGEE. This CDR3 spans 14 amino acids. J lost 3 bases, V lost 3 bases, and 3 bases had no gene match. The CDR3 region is CASSAGQVNQPQHF. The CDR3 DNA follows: TGTGCCAGCAGCGCTGGACAGGTCAATCAGCCCCAGCATTTT.

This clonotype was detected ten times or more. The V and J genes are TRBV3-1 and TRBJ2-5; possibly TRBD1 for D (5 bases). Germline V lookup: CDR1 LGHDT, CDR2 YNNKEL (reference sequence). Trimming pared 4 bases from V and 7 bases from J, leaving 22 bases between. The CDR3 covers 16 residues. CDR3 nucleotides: TGTGCCAGCAGCCCTAGGACACGGCCTATGAAAGGGACCCAGTACTTC. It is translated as CASSPRTRPMKGTQYF.

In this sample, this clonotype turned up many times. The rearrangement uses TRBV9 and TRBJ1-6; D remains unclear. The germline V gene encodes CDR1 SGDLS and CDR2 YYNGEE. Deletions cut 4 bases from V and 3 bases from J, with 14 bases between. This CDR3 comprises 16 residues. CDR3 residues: CASSPNPNNYNSPLHF. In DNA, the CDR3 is TGTGCCAGCAGCCCAAACCCAAACAACTATAATTCACCCCTCCACTTT.

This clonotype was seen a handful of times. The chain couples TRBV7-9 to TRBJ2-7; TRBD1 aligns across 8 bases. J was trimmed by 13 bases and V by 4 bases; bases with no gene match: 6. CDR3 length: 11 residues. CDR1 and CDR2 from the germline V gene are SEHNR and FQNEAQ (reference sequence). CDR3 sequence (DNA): TGTGCCAGCAGCTCCGCGGACAGGGCCTACTTC. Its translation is CASSSADRAYF.

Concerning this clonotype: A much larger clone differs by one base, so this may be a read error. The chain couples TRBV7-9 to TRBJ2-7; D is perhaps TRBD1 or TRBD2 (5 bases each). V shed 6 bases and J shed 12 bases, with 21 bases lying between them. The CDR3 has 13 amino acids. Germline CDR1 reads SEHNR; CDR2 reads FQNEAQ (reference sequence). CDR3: CASSSPGAWQRYF. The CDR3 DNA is TGTGCCAGCAGTTCCCCCGGGGCCTGGCAGCGGTACTTC.

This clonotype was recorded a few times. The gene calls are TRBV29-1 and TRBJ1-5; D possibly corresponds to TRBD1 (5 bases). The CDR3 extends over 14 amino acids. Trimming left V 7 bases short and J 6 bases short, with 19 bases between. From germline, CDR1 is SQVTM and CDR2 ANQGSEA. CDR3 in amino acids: CSARDQGSGQPQHF. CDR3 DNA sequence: TGCAGCGCAAGAGATCAGGGCAGCGGTCAGCCCCAGCATTTT.

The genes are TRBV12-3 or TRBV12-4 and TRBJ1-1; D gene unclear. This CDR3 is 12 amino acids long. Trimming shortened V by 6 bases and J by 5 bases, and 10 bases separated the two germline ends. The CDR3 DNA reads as TGTGCCAGCAGCCTGATTCGGACTGAAGCTTTCTTT. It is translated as CASSLIRTEAFF.

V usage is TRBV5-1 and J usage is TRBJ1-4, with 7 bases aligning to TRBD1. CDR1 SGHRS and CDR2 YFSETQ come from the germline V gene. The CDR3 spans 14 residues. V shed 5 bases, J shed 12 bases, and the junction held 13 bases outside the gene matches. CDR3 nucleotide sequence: TGCGCCAGCAGACAGGGGCCCCGGGACGTAGAACTGTTTTTT. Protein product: CASRQGPRDVELFF.

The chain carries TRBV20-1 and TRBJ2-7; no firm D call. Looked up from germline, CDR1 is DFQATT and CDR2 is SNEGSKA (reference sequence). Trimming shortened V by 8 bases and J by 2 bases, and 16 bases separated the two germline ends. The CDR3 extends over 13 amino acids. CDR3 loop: CSMLKGATYEQYF. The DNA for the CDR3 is TGCAGTATGCTTAAGGGCGCGACCTACGAGCAGTACTTC.

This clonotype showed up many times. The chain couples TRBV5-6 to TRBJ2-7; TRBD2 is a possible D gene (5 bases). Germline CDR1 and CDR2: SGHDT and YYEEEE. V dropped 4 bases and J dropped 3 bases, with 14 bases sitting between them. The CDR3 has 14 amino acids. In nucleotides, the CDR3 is TGTGCCAGCAGCCCGGCGGGCAGGAACTACGAGCAGTACTTC. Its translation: CASSPAGRNYEQYF.

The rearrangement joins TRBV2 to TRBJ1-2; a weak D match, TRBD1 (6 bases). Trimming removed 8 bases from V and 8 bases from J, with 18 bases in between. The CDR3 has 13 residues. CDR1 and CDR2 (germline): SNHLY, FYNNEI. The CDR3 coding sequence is TGTGCCAGCTTCGTGGACGGGGGGCTCGGCTACACCTTC. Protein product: CASFVDGGLGYTF.

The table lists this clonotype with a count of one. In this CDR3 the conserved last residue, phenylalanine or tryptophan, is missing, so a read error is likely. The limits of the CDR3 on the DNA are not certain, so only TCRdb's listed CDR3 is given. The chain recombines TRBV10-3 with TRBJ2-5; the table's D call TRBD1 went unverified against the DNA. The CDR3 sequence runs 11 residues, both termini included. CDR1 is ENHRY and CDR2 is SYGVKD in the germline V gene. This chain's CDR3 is CAIRPGQGVTY.

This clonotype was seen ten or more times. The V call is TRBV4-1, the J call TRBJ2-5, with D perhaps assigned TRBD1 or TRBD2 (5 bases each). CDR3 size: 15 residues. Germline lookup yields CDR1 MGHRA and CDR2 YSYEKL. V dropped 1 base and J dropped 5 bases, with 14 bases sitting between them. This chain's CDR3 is CASSQGPGRGETQYF. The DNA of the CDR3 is TGCGCCAGCAGCCAAGGTCCGGGGCGAGGCGAGACCCAGTACTTC.

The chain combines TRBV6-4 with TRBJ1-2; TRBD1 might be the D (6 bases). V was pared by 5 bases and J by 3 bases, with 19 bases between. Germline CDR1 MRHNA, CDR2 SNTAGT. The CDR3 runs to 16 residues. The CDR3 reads CASSLVRGRTDYGYTF. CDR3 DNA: TGTGCCAGCAGTCTCGTCAGGGGTAGAACAGACTATGGCTACACCTTC.

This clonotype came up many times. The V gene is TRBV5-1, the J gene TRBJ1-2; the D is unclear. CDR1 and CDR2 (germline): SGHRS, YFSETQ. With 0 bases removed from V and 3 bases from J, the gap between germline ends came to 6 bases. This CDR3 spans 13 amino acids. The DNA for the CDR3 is TGCGCCAGCAGCTTGGGTGAGGACTATGGCTACACCTTC. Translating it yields CASSLGEDYGYTF. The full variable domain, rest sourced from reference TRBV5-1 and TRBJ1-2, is KAGVTQTPRYLIKTRGQQVTLSCSPISGHRSVSWYQQTPGQGLQFLFEYFSETQRNKGNFPGRFSGRQFSNSRSEMNVSTLELGDSALYLCASSLGEDYGYTFGSGTRLTVV.

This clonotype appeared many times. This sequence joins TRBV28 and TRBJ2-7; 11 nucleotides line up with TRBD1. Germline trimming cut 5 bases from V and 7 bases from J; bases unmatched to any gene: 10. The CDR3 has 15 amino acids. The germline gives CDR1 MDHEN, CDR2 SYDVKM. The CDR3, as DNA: TGTGCCAGCAGTCCGCTGGACAGGGGGCTTGGGGAGCAGTACTTC. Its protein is CASSPLDRGLGEQYF.